This record looks at one TCR beta chain sequence and its context. No antigen is known for it. One base away there is no much larger clone; base qualities are not given. Other DNA sequences from this sample encode an identical CDR3 as well. The entry originates in a study of shared clonotypes between healthy human individuals (dated by TCRdb to about 2020). Some background on the complete study: The cohort included a few men and a couple of women between 18 and 49 years of age. Per donor, leukapheresis produced somewhere between about 0.94 and 10 billion PBMCs. To estimate repertoire size and how much clonotypes are shared between individuals, the study performed deep sequencing of blood TCR repertoires from a handful of healthy adults. To increase sequencing depth and limit assay-specific biases, TCR repertoire library preparation and sequencing were carried out by different laboratories using diverse techniques.

Using the deep immunoSEQ assay, multiplex PCR amplified TCR CDR3 regions from genomic DNA. Genomic DNA extracted from each cell subset was distributed evenly over all wells of several immunoSEQ 96-well plates, and each plate served as one replicate. Each replicate PCR for unsorted PBMC received about 300 ng genomic DNA, equal to tens of thousands of T cell genomes. Unsorted PBMC genomic DNA was sequenced across ten immunoSEQ deep assay plates. Purified libraries were measured with a Qubit 3.0 fluorometer, size-checked on a Bioanalyzer 2100, and measured again with the KAPA Library Quantification kit. Each immunoSEQ 96-well plate was sequenced on its own single-read 150-cycle Illumina NextSeq 550 flow cell. Under the source paper's analysis protocol: The immunoSEQ output contained only junctional sequences without quality scores, so filtering could not match that applied to full-length reads. To assign V/J genes and CDR3, sequences were annotated against IMGT germline references using PyIR, a Python wrapper for IgBLAST v1.9. Reads were removed for weak V/J assignments (E-value above 1e-6), missing CDR3, stop codons, out-of-frame junctions, or ambiguous translated residues. V3J clonotypes were defined by identical inferred V gene, J gene, and CDR3 amino acid sequence. The percentage overlap between two repertoires was calculated by dividing the number of shared unique clonotypes by the size of the smaller repertoire. Three approaches were used to assess repertoire richness: RTK rarefaction, the Chao1 estimator, and Recon v2.1 estimates of unobserved clonotypes. This immuneACCESS table, as held by TCRdb, lists in-frame sequences with V and J called but not all clones. Of the missing ones, under half trace to an unresolved V gene in checked studies; the others have no known cause. Clone size and V and J calls were adopted from that table, with D and trimming inferred from the DNA. The sample profile shows 490,000 or so clones; 75% to 85% of them were found once. The ten top clones hold approximately 13% of the sample.

The CDR3 measures 13 amino acids from cysteine to phenylalanine. The CDR3 DNA has 39 bases and is translated from base 1. The germline V gene yields LGHNA for CDR1 and YNFKEQ for CDR2. Trimming removed 4 bases from V and 6 bases from J, leaving 9 bases between the germline ends. The donors were healthy, HIV-negative adults with no recently reported acute infections or vaccinations. Only Caucasian adults living in Nashville, Tennessee, USA were represented among the donors. For unsorted samples, tens of millions of PBMCs were counted and genomic DNA was extracted with the QIAamp DNA Blood Mini kit. Blood was obtained by leukapheresis, after which PBMCs were separated by Ficoll-Histopaque density gradient centrifugation and cryopreserved in liquid nitrogen vapor phase. Results the study describes overall, beyond this receptor: The genetic and exposure-history diversity represented was limited by the small number of donors. Sampling was restricted to blood, and TCR repertoires in tissues likely differ from the TCR repertoires found in blood. Based on pairwise subsampling, the degree of clonotype sharing among donors was expected to be affected by sequencing depth.

The specimen was PBMCs. The sequence links TRBV4-2 to TRBJ2-2, with the D gene uncertain. The receptor comes from a woman between 35 and 50 years old in good health. Some clones in this sample may be carry-over from other donors' samples. The sequenced DNA: TGTGCCAGCAGCCCCGCTGGCGCCGGGGAGCTGTTTTTT. This is translated as CASSPAGAGELFF.